The rows below give T cell receptor beta chains drawn from one sample of a study of chronic HIV infection and antiretroviral therapy. TCRdb re-analysed the 5' RACE reads in MiXCR, keeping a single row per CDR3 protein. The sample lists under 55,000 distinct CDR3 sequences, about 20% seen once, with approximately 3% in the top ten. What was sequenced was peripheral blood. All receptors derive from an adult who had HIV and had not received antiretroviral therapy, or was an uninfected healthy control (not recorded which). Both conserved end residues are part of each CDR3. Each record gives: J gene, D gene, V gene, clone size, CDR3 protein, CDR3 DNA. The D gene is left open where the match is weak. Clone size is given for some rows only: seen once, a few or many times, or a class if the clone is expanded.

>TRBJ1-1|.|TRBV28|few
CASSFSRGKNTEAFF
TGTGCCAGCAGTTTTAGCAGGGGCAAGAACACTGAAGCTTTCTTT
>TRBJ2-5|.|TRBV29-1|many
CSVDFSGAETQYF
TGCAGCGTTGACTTTTCAGGTGCAGAGACCCAGTACTTC
>TRBJ2-1|.|TRBV6-1|few
CASRVRKVRITDEQFF
TGTGCCAGCAGAGTCCGGAAGGTCCGGATCACGGATGAGCAGTTCTTC
>TRBJ2-6|.|TRBV28|few
CASSLMGARGANVLTF
TGTGCCAGCAGTTTAATGGGGGCGCGGGGGGCCAACGTCCTGACTTTC
>TRBJ2-5|TRBD2|TRBV20-1|.
CSATLTSGNWGTQYF
TGCAGTGCTACCCTTACTAGCGGGAATTGGGGGACCCAGTACTTC
>TRBJ2-7|.|TRBV5-1|few
CASSLRSLSSYEQYF
TGCGCCAGCAGCTTGCGCTCCCTAAGCTCCTACGAGCAGTACTTC
>TRBJ1-1|TRBD1|TRBV24-1|.
CATSDATGGGTEAFF
TGTGCCACCAGTGATGCGACAGGGGGTGGCACTGAAGCTTTCTTT
>TRBJ2-1|.|TRBV5-4|.
CASSLGAGQFF
TGTGCCAGCAGCTTGGGTGCAGGGCAGTTCTTC
>TRBJ2-5|TRBD2|TRBV2|.
CASSGLLAGGGETQYF
TGTGCCAGCTCCGGGCTACTAGCGGGAGGTGGCGAGACCCAGTACTTC
>TRBJ2-3|TRBD1|TRBV3-1|.
CASSSGGSATDTQYF
TGTGCCAGCAGCTCAGGGGGCTCCGCCACAGATACGCAGTATTTT
>TRBJ1-6|.|TRBV28|few
CAGSGGSNSPLHF
TGTGCCGGAAGCGGGGGAAGTAATTCACCCCTCCACTTT
>TRBJ2-3|.|TRBV28|.
CASSLMSLPRTDTQYF
TGTGCCAGCAGTTTGATGTCCCTACCCCGCACAGATACGCAGTATTTT
>TRBJ2-3|.|TRBV9|few
CASSVAAASTDTQYF
TGTGCCAGCAGCGTAGCTGCGGCTAGCACAGATACGCAGTATTTT
>TRBJ1-1|.|TRBV2|.
CASRKQVKSAEAFF
TGTGCCAGCAGAAAACAAGTCAAAAGCGCTGAAGCTTTCTTT
>TRBJ2-7|.|TRBV29-1|.
CSVEVPGASYEQYF
TGCAGCGTTGAAGTCCCCGGGGCCTCCTACGAGCAGTACTTC
>TRBJ2-7|TRBD2|TRBV3-1|.
CASSPRLALLDSYEQYF
TGTGCCAGCAGCCCGAGACTAGCACTCTTAGATTCGTACGAGCAGTACTTC
>TRBJ2-3|TRBD1|TRBV2|.
CASSLDRGSSDTQYF
TGTGCCAGCAGTCTGGACAGGGGGTCATCAGATACGCAGTATTTT
>TRBJ1-5|.|TRBV10-3|.
CAISEQGGQPQHF
TGTGCCATCAGTGAACAGGGCGGTCAGCCCCAGCATTTT
>TRBJ2-7|.|TRBV28|.
CASSLGRAVNEQYF
TGTGCCAGCAGTTTAGGCAGGGCCGTAAACGAGCAGTACTTC
>TRBJ2-1|.|TRBV28|once
CASSFPGTGPNEQFF
TGTGCCAGCAGTTTCCCCGGGACTGGCCCCAATGAGCAGTTCTTC
>TRBJ2-5|.|TRBV21-1|few
CASSPDRFQETQYF
TGTGCCAGCAGCCCCGACAGGTTCCAAGAGACCCAGTACTTC
>TRBJ1-4|.|TRBV28|.
CASSDREKLFF
TGTGCCAGCAGCGACAGGGAAAAACTGTTTTTT
>TRBJ2-2|.|TRBV9|few
CASSVAPPNTGELFF
TGTGCCAGCAGCGTAGCTCCACCCAACACCGGGGAGCTGTTTTTT
>TRBJ1-2|TRBD1|TRBV29-1|.
CSVIETGQVVYGYTF
TGCAGCGTTATAGAGACAGGGCAAGTAGTCTATGGCTACACCTTC
>TRBJ2-3|.|TRBV28|few
CASSFYGRGEQYF
TGTGCCAGCAGTTTTTACGGAAGAGGGGAACAGTATTTT
>TRBJ1-4|.|TRBV2|.
CASSLELVRATNEKLFF
TGTGCCAGCAGTTTGGAGTTGGTCAGGGCAACTAATGAAAAACTGTTTTTT
>TRBJ1-1|.|TRBV27|few
CASKALRDTEAFF
TGTGCCAGCAAGGCCCTAAGGGACACTGAAGCTTTCTTT
>TRBJ1-2|TRBD1|TRBV7-9|many
CASTSFRDSDYGYTF
TGTGCCAGCACCTCTTTCCGGGACAGCGACTATGGCTACACCTTC